This T cell receptor beta chain was sequenced in a study of cytomegalovirus exposure and HLA in healthy donors. Across the study: The use of the same platform for the 90 to 150 validation repertoires and the roughly 730 first-cohort repertoires was reported by a later analysis. Study conclusions and caveats: Both high specificity and high sensitivity reportedly marked the classifier's diagnosis of cytomegalovirus status. The investigators catalogued some 160 TCR beta chains as cytomegalovirus-associated. Rare TCR sequences predominated, though certain public TCRs were found in many donors.

Sequenced by immunoSEQ multiplex PCR; TCRdb stores in-frame clones only, minus some. The sample records approximately 170,000 clones, about 90% being singletons. This clone was found a few times. The antigen is unknown. The receptor's source is a young woman in good health and CMV-seropositive. The sequenced sample was PBMCs.

For the CDR3, the DNA is TGTGCCACCAGCATGGTTCGGGGTTACGAGCAGTACTTC. The encoded protein is CATSMVRGYEQYF. V is TRBV15 and J is TRBJ2-7; weak D call: TRBD2 (5 bases). Trimming stripped 4 bases from V and 4 bases from J, with 11 bases between. Germline values: CDR1 LNHNV, CDR2 YYDKDF (reference sequence). The CDR3 length is 13 residues.